The clone carrying this T cell receptor beta chain turned up a few times. Molecular barcoding with unique molecular identifiers was used for the TCRbeta library. TCRdb reprocessed the PCR reads with MiXCR, giving one entry per CDR3 protein. The sample shows about 230,000 distinct CDR3 sequences, around 9.7% of them seen only once. This sample was included in a study of T-cell reconstitution after alpha-beta-depleted transplantation in children. This CDR3 contains 15 residues. From germline, CDR1 is LNHNV and CDR2 YYDKDF (reference sequence). V was pared by 0 bases and J by 3 bases, with 12 bases between.

The chain employs TRBV15 and TRBJ2-7; D unresolved. The sequenced sample was PBMCs from the stem cell graft donor, obtained from the stem cell graft. This clonotype originated in a human donor who donated a stem cell graft to a child with SCID. The CDR3 DNA is TGTGCCACCAGCAGAGAAAAGAATGAGGACTACGAGCAGTACTTC. Its translation is CATSREKNEDYEQYF.